This T cell receptor beta chain was sequenced for a study of breast tumors, draining lymph nodes, adjacent tissues (TCRdb year 2016). Study-level background: The study compared TCR beta repertoires across tumor, adjacent nontumor tissue and axillary lymph nodes from breast cancer patients. The study was designed to assess the relationships and possible T-cell exchange between tumor, surrounding tissue and draining lymph node repertoires in human breast cancer.

Adjacent samples were composed of nontumor breast tissue surrounding the tumor. TCRdb records Illumina HiSeq 2000 as the sequencer. TCR beta chain libraries were generated by multiplex PCR amplification. The amplified TCR beta chain products were analyzed by high-throughput sequencing. The public reads were quality trimmed at Q25 with fastp and then assembled into clones with MiXCR by TCRdb, keeping productive beta chains. Entries that share a CDR3 protein sequence are merged under the most common genes and DNA. The sample records 14,000 to 15,000 distinct CDR3 sequences, approximately 50% of which are singletons. Of the sample, 28% is held by the ten largest clones. The paper as a whole reports these results and caveats: The conclusion that tumor T cells originate in lymph nodes was framed as consistent with a hypothesis rather than directly demonstrated. A scenario in which most tumor T cells derive from the lymph node and then expand within tumor tissue was judged to be consistent with the data. Tumor and nontumor tissue repertoires were significantly more similar in luminal-like than in basal-like breast cancer. T-cell repertoire diversity in tumors was found to be lower than in lymph nodes but higher than in nontumor tissue, and preferential V and J gene usage was observed.

This clonotype has only a few counts. Its antigen remains undetermined. No clone much larger than this one lies a single base away; base qualities are absent. Sample: tumor-adjacent breast tissue. This receptor was identified in a female donor with breast cancer. Some clones in this sample may be carry-over from other donors' samples.

Here is the DNA: TGTGCCGCAGGAGGGCAGGGTCCCTCCCTAGGAGATACGCAGTATTTT. This translates into CAAGGQGPSLGDTQYF. The sequence joins TRBV6-2 or TRBV6-3 to TRBJ2-3; tentative D gene TRBD2, with 6 bases matching. As encoded in the germline V gene, CDR1 is MNHEY while CDR2 is SVGEGT. V is clipped by 11 bases and J by 5 bases, and the sequence between their germline boundaries is 26 bases long. Measured from the cysteine to the phenylalanine, the CDR3 is 16 residues long. Only the CDR3 DNA is retained, 48 bases long and in frame from the first base.